What follows are 32 T cell receptor beta chains derived from one specimen sequenced in a study of blood T cells in healthy people across ages (dated by TCRdb to between 2014 and 2016). The library was obtained by 5' RACE. TCRdb shows the sequencer as Illumina HiSeq 2500. A second PCR of about 7 to 12 cycles was run with a J-beta primer mix and a sample-barcoded 5' primer. Using fastp trimming at Q25 and MiXCR clonotype assembly, TCRdb reanalyzed the public sequencing data and kept in-frame beta chains. Rows are combined by CDR3 protein, so each entry shows the most common genes and DNA. For this sample there are more than 500,000 distinct CDR3 sequences; 25% to 35% appear just once. Approximately 3.6% of the sample rests with the top ten. These data were also reused for a study on T cells of mothers and their children.

Sequences were obtained from blood. Source of these receptors: a boy between 2 and 15 years old in good health.

The sample holds one count of this clonotype. V is TRBV20-1 and J is TRBJ2-3; D is uncertain. Germline V gene sequence: CDR1 DFQATT, CDR2 SNEGSKA (reference sequence). The CDR3 loop spans 14 amino acids. Trimming left V 3 bases short and J 3 bases short, with 13 bases between. The CDR3 DNA is TGCAGTGCTAGGCCCCAGGCTAGTACAGATACGCAGTATTTT. This encodes CSARPQASTDTQYF.

The V and J genes are TRBV2 and TRBJ2-1, with TRBD1 matching 8 bases. The CDR3 runs 13 residues. The V segment lost 5 bases and the J segment 9 bases; nucleotides outside the gene matches: 6. CDR1 is SNHLY, CDR2 FYNNEI, per germline. CDR3: CASSRLGQGEQFF. Written as DNA, the CDR3 is TGTGCCAGCAGTCGACTCGGACAGGGTGAGCAGTTCTTC. The entire variable domain, with the rest obtained from reference TRBV2 and TRBJ2-1, is as follows: EPEVTQTPSHQVTQMGQEVILRCVPISNHLYFYWYRQILGQKVEFLVSFYNNEISEKSEIFDDQFSVERPDGSNFTLKIRSTKLEDSAMYFCASSRLGQGEQFFGPGTRLTVL.

This sequence joins TRBV27 and TRBJ2-5; 7 bases are shared with TRBD1. Gene TRBJ2-7 matches the end of the DNA better, so the J call may be wrong. The germline CDR1 and CDR2 sequences are MNHEY and SMNVEV (reference sequence). The CDR3 has 19 amino acids. The CDR3 here is CASSLSGGYGTEGLYEQYF. DNA for the CDR3: TGTGCCAGCAGTTTATCCGGCGGCTATGGGACAGAAGGTCTCTACGAGCAGTACTTC.

The rearrangement joins TRBV7-9 to TRBJ2-2, with 12 bases that match TRBD2. Germline V gene lookup returns CDR1 SEHNR and CDR2 FQNEAQ (reference sequence). The CDR3 is made up of 22 amino acids. After removal of 3 bases from V and 0 bases from J, the junction contained 17 bases not matched to a gene. The CDR3 region has the DNA TGTGCCAGCAGCTTGGTGGGACATCGGGGACTAGCGGGCCTGACGAACACCGGGGAGCTGTTTTTT. Translation gives CASSLVGHRGLAGLTNTGELFF. The full variable domain, in which reference TRBV7-9 and TRBJ2-2 provide the parts outside the CDR3, is DTGVSQNPRHKITKRGQNVTFRCDPISEHNRLYWYRQTLGQGPEFLTYFQNEAQLEKSRLLSDRFSAERPKGSFSTLEIQRTEQGDSAMYLCASSLVGHRGLAGLTNTGELFFGEGSRLTVL.

The chain uses TRBV24-1 and TRBJ2-1, with D unclear. This CDR3 has 13 amino acids. V was shortened by 4 bases and J by 7 bases, with 10 bases between the two germline ends. CDR1 and CDR2 (germline): KGHDR, SFDVKD. In DNA, the CDR3 is TGTGCCACCAGTGAACGTGGCGGAAATGAGCAGTTCTTC. Protein product: CATSERGGNEQFF.

This clonotype has only a few counts. The V call is TRBV6-1, the J call TRBJ2-5, with a possible D match to TRBD1 (5 bases). V was pared by 5 bases and J by 1 base, with 11 bases between. Germline V lookup: CDR1 MNHNS, CDR2 SASEGT. The CDR3 is 14 residues long. CDR3 in amino acids: CASSPRQIQETQYF. CDR3 nucleotides: TGTGCCAGCAGTCCGAGACAGATCCAAGAGACCCAGTACTTC.

This clonotype has only a few counts. The genes are TRBV5-1 and TRBJ2-1; 15 positions match TRBD2. This CDR3 comprises 16 residues. V shed 4 bases and J 7 bases; nucleotides not matched to a gene: 6. Germline V CDR1 and CDR2: SGHRS, YFSETQ. In nucleotides, the CDR3 is TGCGCCAGCAGCCTAGACGGGACTAGCGGGGGGAATGAGCAGTTCTTC. This sequence encodes CASSLDGTSGGNEQFF.

This clonotype was observed a few times. The CDR3 spells CSAVQKGGSGNTIYF. CDR3 in DNA: TGCAGTGCCGTTCAAAAGGGGGGCTCTGGAAACACCATATATTTT. This sequence joins TRBV20-1 and TRBJ1-3; perhaps TRBD1 as D (6 bases). Trimming left V 6 bases short and J 0 bases short, with 15 bases between. There are 15 residues in the CDR3. Germline V lookup: CDR1 DFQATT, CDR2 SNEGSKA (reference sequence).

This clonotype has more than one count but fewer than ten. The genes are TRBV29-1 and TRBJ1-3; maybe TRBD1 (6 bases). This CDR3 has 17 amino acids. The V end lost 0 bases, the J end lost 6 bases, and 21 bases lay between the germline ends. Germline CDR1 SQVTM, CDR2 ANQGSEA. In DNA, the CDR3 is TGCAGCGTTGAAGATCGGGGGCGAATTGTACTGAAAAACACCATATATTTT. Translating gives CSVEDRGRIVLKNTIYF.

This clonotype was seen at least ten times. The gene calls are TRBV20-1 and TRBJ1-4; D unresolved. The CDR3 runs to 11 residues. V was cut by 6 bases and J by 10 bases, with 12 bases left in between. Germline lookup yields CDR1 DFQATT and CDR2 SNEGSKA (reference sequence). CDR3 sequence reads: CSANREGKLFF. The CDR3 DNA follows: TGCAGTGCCAACCGGGAGGGAAAACTGTTTTTT.

This clonotype was counted a few times. The V call is TRBV3-1, the J call TRBJ2-2; 8 positions agree with TRBD1. V lost 8 bases, J lost 7 bases, and 9 bases stayed unmatched. The germline gives CDR1 LGHDT, CDR2 YNNKEL (reference sequence). The CDR3 runs to 14 residues. The CDR3 here is CASQPPGGLGELFF. The CDR3 nucleotides are TGTGCCAGCCAACCGCCAGGGGGCCTCGGGGAGCTGTTTTTT.

The chain has TRBV14 and TRBJ2-3; 9 bases are a match to TRBD1. From germline, CDR1 is SGHDN and CDR2 FVKESK. J was trimmed by 5 bases and V by 2 bases; bases with no gene match: 5. This CDR3 spans 15 amino acids. The CDR3 nucleotides are TGTGCCAGCAGCCAACTTACAGGGGGCATAGATACGCAGTATTTT. Translation: CASSQLTGGIDTQYF.

The chain carries TRBV20-1 and TRBJ2-5; weak D call: TRBD1 (6 bases). The length of the CDR3 is 13 residues. Germline CDR1 DFQATT, CDR2 SNEGSKA (reference sequence). Trimming took 6 bases from V and 5 from J, leaving 16 bases between them. The CDR3 spells CSAQGGFGETQYF. Written as DNA, the CDR3 is TGCAGTGCCCAAGGGGGATTTGGTGAGACCCAGTACTTC.

This rearrangement joins TRBV21-1 to TRBJ1-2; TRBD1 was called by the table and not checked on the DNA. TRBV21-1 is termed a pseudogene. This CDR3 is built from 13 residues. This CDR3 reads CASSRRQSYGYTF. The CDR3 nucleotides are TGTGCCAGCAGCAGGAGACAGTCCTATGGCTACACCTTC.

Turning to this clonotype: Germline and junction disagree at one end, which may indicate a read error. Here the CDR3 DNA reads TGCAGCGCTAGAGCCAGTCTGAACACCGGGGAGCTGTTTTTT. This gives the protein CSARASLNTGELFF. The rearrangement uses TRBV20-1 and TRBJ2-2; D not resolved. In germline, CDR1 is DFQATT, CDR2 SNEGSKA (reference sequence). The CDR3 contains 14 residues.

This clonotype was observed a handful of times. This rearrangement joins TRBV7-9 to TRBJ2-7; D may be TRBD2 (5 bases). CDR1 and CDR2 (germline): SEHNR, FQNEAQ (reference sequence). Trimming removed 5 bases from V and 3 bases from J, with 23 bases in between. The CDR3 loop spans 17 amino acids. The CDR3 bases are TGTGCCAGCAGCCTCTCACTTGGTCTAGCCGTCCACTACGAGCAGTACTTC. Its translation is CASSLSLGLAVHYEQYF.

V usage is TRBV15 and J usage is TRBJ1-2, with D unclear. Germline V gene sequence: CDR1 LNHNV, CDR2 YYDKDF (reference sequence). Trimming removed 1 base from V and 8 bases from J, with 14 bases in between. This CDR3 contains 14 residues. The CDR3: CATSRASAGKGYTF. The DNA for the CDR3 is TGTGCCACCAGCAGAGCTTCGGCCGGGAAGGGCTACACCTTC.

The chain's CDR3 is CAWSGSGRLDQPQHF. DNA of the CDR3: TGTGCCTGGAGTGGGTCAGGGCGGCTCGATCAGCCCCAGCATTTT. The chain recombines TRBV30 with TRBJ1-5; a weak D match, TRBD1 (5 bases). The CDR3 loop spans 15 amino acids. Germline V gives CDR1 GTSNPN, CDR2 SVGIG (reference sequence). V shed 1 base and J shed 5 bases, with 15 bases lying between them.

V usage is TRBV27 and J usage is TRBJ1-1; D possibly corresponds to TRBD1 (5 bases). V was trimmed by 3 bases and J by 5 bases, leaving 22 bases between them. Germline V CDR1 and CDR2: MNHEY, SMNVEV (reference sequence). The CDR3 totals 17 residues. The chain's CDR3 is CASSLEGWGARTTEAFF. In DNA form, the CDR3 reads TGTGCCAGCAGTTTGGAAGGCTGGGGCGCGAGAACGACTGAAGCTTTCTTT.

The chain carries TRBV21-1 and TRBJ2-5; the table's D call TRBD1 went unverified against the DNA. TRBV21-1 is noted as a pseudogene. The length of the CDR3 is 15 residues. The CDR3: CASSRAQGWVETQYF. The CDR3 nucleotides are TGTGCCAGCAGCAGAGCCCAGGGTTGGGTAGAGACCCAGTACTTC.

J is TRBJ1-5 and V is TRBV20-1, with 7 bases matching TRBD1. Germline V gives CDR1 DFQATT, CDR2 SNEGSKA (reference sequence). J was trimmed by 8 bases and V by 6 bases; bases with no gene match: 13. The CDR3 sequence is 14 residues long. The CDR3: CSAPATGSKKPQHF. The DNA for the CDR3 is TGCAGTGCCCCAGCGACAGGGTCGAAGAAGCCCCAGCATTTT.

This chain uses TRBV20-1 with TRBJ1-1, with D unresolved. The CDR3 runs to 17 residues. Germline V gene lookup returns CDR1 DFQATT and CDR2 SNEGSKA (reference sequence). Deletions cut 3 bases from V and 3 bases from J, with 23 bases between. The CDR3 loop is CSAREFTWYEEDTEAFF. CDR3 bases: TGCAGTGCTAGGGAGTTTACGTGGTACGAGGAGGACACTGAAGCTTTCTTT.

This clonotype was found a few times. The gene calls are TRBV20-1 and TRBJ1-2, with unresolved D. V was trimmed by 6 bases and J by 2 bases, leaving 10 bases between them. CDR1 and CDR2 (germline): DFQATT, SNEGSKA (reference sequence). The CDR3 runs to 12 residues. DNA for the CDR3: TGCAGTGCCCACGGACGGAACTATGGCTACACCTTC. It yields the protein CSAHGRNYGYTF.

This clonotype was seen only a few times. This chain links TRBV10-2 with TRBJ2-1; 15 bases match TRBD2. V lost 10 bases and J lost 4; bases outside the gene matches: 5. The CDR3 totals 15 residues. Germline CDR1 is WSHSY and CDR2 is SAAADI. The CDR3: CATRGLAGGYNEQFF. CDR3 nucleotides: TGCGCCACCCGAGGACTAGCGGGAGGGTACAATGAGCAGTTCTTC.

This sequence joins TRBV7-9 and TRBJ2-1, with 8 positions matching TRBD1. The CDR3 covers 15 residues. The V gene end was trimmed by 5 bases and the J gene end by 4 bases; junction bases not matched to a gene: 7. Germline CDR1 and CDR2: SEHNR and FQNEAQ (reference sequence). CDR3 amino acids: CASSPMRTGYNEQFF. The CDR3 DNA reads as TGTGCCAGCAGCCCGATGAGGACAGGGTACAATGAGCAGTTCTTC.

The chain employs TRBV21-1 and TRBJ2-3; the table's D call of TRBD2 was not tested on the DNA. TRBV21-1 is assigned pseudogene status. CDR3 length: 16 residues. The CDR3 loop reads CASRHLSGRRADTQYF. The CDR3 bases are TGTGCCAGCAGACACCTTAGCGGGAGACGCGCAGATACGCAGTATTTT.

This clonotype was picked up a small number of times. The chain recombines TRBV18 with TRBJ2-5; 7 nucleotides line up with TRBD1. The germline gives CDR1 KGHSH, CDR2 LQKENI. The CDR3 is made up of 14 amino acids. J lost 1 base, V lost 3 bases, and 2 bases had no gene match. CDR3 in amino acids: CASSPGQTQETQYF. As DNA, the CDR3 is TGTGCCAGCTCACCGGGACAGACCCAAGAGACCCAGTACTTC.

The chain couples TRBV20-1 to TRBJ1-1; 7 nucleotides agree with TRBD1. V was clipped by 4 bases and J by 1 base; unmatched bases: 6. This CDR3 contains 14 residues. Germline CDR1 DFQATT, CDR2 SNEGSKA (reference sequence). CDR3 residues: CSAMHRGSNTEAFF. The CDR3 nucleotides are TGCAGTGCTATGCACAGGGGTTCGAACACTGAAGCTTTCTTT.

V and J are TRBV3-1 and TRBJ1-1; D is undetermined. The CDR3 contains 14 residues. Trimming removed 5 bases at V and 1 base at J, with 11 bases between. Germline V gene sequence: CDR1 LGHDT, CDR2 YNNKEL (reference sequence). CDR3 nucleotide sequence: TGTGCCAGCAGCTCAGGTTTGGAGAACACTGAAGCTTTCTTT. Translation: CASSSGLENTEAFF.

The sample holds a few counts of this clonotype. V gene TRBV6-6 combines with J gene TRBJ1-2; D unresolved. The CDR3 is made up of 15 amino acids. V lost 6 bases and J 0 bases, leaving 14 bases between the germline ends. Germline assignment: CDR1 MNHNY and CDR2 SVGAGI (reference sequence). The CDR3 sequence is CASSQDGTSNYGYTF. CDR3 nucleotide sequence: TGTGCCAGCAGCCAGGACGGAACTTCTAACTATGGCTACACCTTC.

This clonotype has a handful of counts. This sequence joins TRBV7-9 and TRBJ2-7; 7 bases align to TRBD1. The germline CDR1 and CDR2 sequences are SEHNR and FQNEAQ (reference sequence). CDR3 length equals 15 residues. Trimming removed 5 bases from V and 1 base from J; junction bases left unmatched: 8. The CDR3 coding sequence is TGTGCCAGCAGCCCAACACAGGGGTGGTCCTACGAGCAGTACTTC. Translated, it gives CASSPTQGWSYEQYF.

The gene calls are TRBV12-3 or TRBV12-4 and TRBJ1-1; 7 nucleotides agree with TRBD1. V lost 6 bases and J lost 11; bases outside the gene matches: 6. The CDR3 runs to 11 residues. CDR3 nucleotides: TGTGCCAGCAGCCGCGACAGGGACGCTTTCTTT. It specifies CASSRDRDAFF.